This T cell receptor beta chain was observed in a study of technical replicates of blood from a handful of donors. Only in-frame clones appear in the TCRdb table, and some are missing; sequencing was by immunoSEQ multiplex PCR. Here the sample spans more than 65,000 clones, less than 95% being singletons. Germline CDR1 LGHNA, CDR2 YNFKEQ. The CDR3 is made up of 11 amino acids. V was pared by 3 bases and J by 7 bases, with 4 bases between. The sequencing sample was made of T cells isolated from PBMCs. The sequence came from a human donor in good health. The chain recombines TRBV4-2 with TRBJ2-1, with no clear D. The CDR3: CASSHSNEQFF. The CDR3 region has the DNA TGTGCCAGCAGCCATTCAAATGAGCAGTTCTTC.